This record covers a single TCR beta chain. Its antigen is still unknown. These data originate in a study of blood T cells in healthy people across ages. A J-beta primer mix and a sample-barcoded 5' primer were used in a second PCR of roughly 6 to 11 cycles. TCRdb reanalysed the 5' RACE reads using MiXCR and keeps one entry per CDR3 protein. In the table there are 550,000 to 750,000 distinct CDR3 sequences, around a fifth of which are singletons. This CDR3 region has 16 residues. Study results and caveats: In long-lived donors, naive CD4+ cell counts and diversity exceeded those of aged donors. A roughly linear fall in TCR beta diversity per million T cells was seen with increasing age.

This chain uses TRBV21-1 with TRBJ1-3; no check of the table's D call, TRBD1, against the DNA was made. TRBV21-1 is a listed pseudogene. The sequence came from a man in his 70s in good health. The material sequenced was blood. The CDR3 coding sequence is TGTGCCAGCAAGGGTACAGGGGCTCTCTCTGGAAACACCATATATTTT. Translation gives CASKGTGALSGNTIYF.